Following are 9 T cell receptor beta chains from one sample sequenced in a study of T cells in Graves' hyperthyroidism and ophthalmopathy. TCR beta CDR3 sequences were amplified from RNA transcripts. Carried out on the TCR CDR3, a first-round RT-PCR used the HTBI primer set. TCRdb reprocessed the multiplex PCR reads via MiXCR and lists one record per CDR3 protein. In the table there are approximately 690,000 distinct CDR3 sequences, approximately 14% of which are singletons. The sequenced material came from blood. These receptor sequences come from a woman in her fifties or sixties with Graves' ophthalmopathy.

Many counts were recorded for this clonotype. The chain's CDR3 is CSVEDVVAIQETQYF. The CDR3 coding sequence is TGCAGCGTTGAAGATGTTGTAGCGATCCAAGAGACCCAGTACTTC. V gene TRBV29-1 combines with J gene TRBJ2-5; perhaps TRBD2 as D (5 bases). The CDR3 totals 15 residues. Germline V gene sequence: CDR1 SQVTM, CDR2 ANQGSEA. Trimming cost V 0 bases and J 1 base, with 12 bases left between them.

The table lists this clonotype with many counts. The gene calls are TRBV11-2 and TRBJ1-6, with unresolved D. The CDR3 extends over 13 amino acids. Per germline, CDR1 SGHAT and CDR2 FQNNGV. Trimming removed 2 bases from V and 9 bases from J, with 8 bases in between. The CDR3 loop reads CASSLTIISPLHF. The DNA for the CDR3 is TGTGCCAGCAGCTTAACTATAATTTCACCCCTCCACTTT.

At least ten counts were recorded for this clonotype. The chain is built from TRBV28 and TRBJ2-7; D remains unclear. This CDR3 has 16 residues. V was shortened by 4 bases and J by 0 bases, with 16 bases between the two germline ends. In germline, CDR1 is MDHEN, CDR2 SYDVKM. The CDR3 protein is CASSYIPLRSSYEQYF. CDR3 nucleotides: TGTGCCAGCAGTTACATTCCCCTCCGGAGCTCCTACGAGCAGTACTTC.

This clonotype was seen many times. The chain carries TRBV20-1 and TRBJ2-3; 8 bases align to TRBD2. J lost 5 bases, V lost 2 bases, and 15 bases had no gene match. CDR1 is DFQATT and CDR2 is SNEGSKA in the germline V gene (reference sequence). This CDR3 spans 17 amino acids. CDR3 loop: CSARRGPGTRGGDTQYF. The CDR3 nucleotides read TGCAGTGCTAGAAGGGGCCCTGGGACTAGGGGGGGAGATACGCAGTATTTT.

Ten or more counts support this clonotype. The genes are TRBV6-1 and TRBJ2-3; perhaps TRBD2 as D (5 bases). The germline V and J ends were trimmed by 8 bases and 7 bases, with 19 bases remaining between them. Germline V gene lookup returns CDR1 MNHNS and CDR2 SASEGT. The CDR3 totals 14 residues. CDR3 loop: CASQTSGLQNTQYF. The CDR3 DNA follows: TGTGCCAGCCAAACCTCAGGACTGCAAAATACGCAGTATTTT.

This chain uses TRBV9 with TRBJ2-1; 9 positions agree with TRBD1. This CDR3 contains 13 residues. The ends lost 1 base at V and 9 bases at J; junction bases unmatched: 2. The germline CDR1 and CDR2 sequences are SGDLS and YYNGEE. The CDR3 nucleotides read TGTGCCAGCAGCGTACGGGACAGGGTTGAGCAGTTCTTC. Translation: CASSVRDRVEQFF. The full variable domain, completed using reference TRBV9 and TRBJ2-1, is DSGVTQTPKHLITATGQRVTLRCSPRSGDLSVYWYQQSLDQGLQFLIQYYNGEERAKGNILERFSAQQFPDLHSELNLSSLELGDSALYFCASSVRDRVEQFFGPGTRLTVL.

This clonotype was counted many times. The chain combines TRBV6-2 or TRBV6-3 with TRBJ2-1; a weak D match, TRBD1 (6 bases). The CDR3 length is 15 residues. Germline V CDR1 and CDR2: MNHEY, SVGEGT. The germline V and J ends were trimmed by 4 bases and 5 bases, with 15 bases remaining between them. The CDR3 DNA is TGTGCCAGCAGTTTTCTAAGACAGGCCAACAATGAGCAGTTCTTC. This codes for CASSFLRQANNEQFF.

This clonotype has at least ten counts. The rearrangement joins TRBV5-1 to TRBJ2-7, with TRBD2 identical over 13 bases. This CDR3 spans 18 amino acids. With V trimmed by 2 bases and J by 7 bases, 15 bases remained unmatched. Per the germline V gene, CDR1 is SGHRS and CDR2 is YFSETQ. The CDR3 is CASSLTPTTSGRAGEQYF. The CDR3 nucleotides are TGCGCCAGCAGCTTAACCCCTACTACTAGCGGGAGGGCCGGAGAGCAGTACTTC. Variable domain in full (rest from reference TRBV5-1 and TRBJ2-7): KAGVTQTPRYLIKTRGQQVTLSCSPISGHRSVSWYQQTPGQGLQFLFEYFSETQRNKGNFPGRFSGRQFSNSRSEMNVSTLELGDSALYLCASSLTPTTSGRAGEQYFGPGTRLTVT.

J is TRBJ2-3 and V is TRBV18, with D perhaps TRBD2 (5 bases). The CDR3 totals 16 residues. Germline-derived CDR1 and CDR2 are KGHSH and LQKENI. Trimming pared 2 bases from V and 2 bases from J, leaving 14 bases between. Here the CDR3 reads CASSPTSPGTTDTQYF. The CDR3 DNA follows: TGTGCCAGCTCACCAACTAGTCCAGGAACCACAGATACGCAGTATTTT.